These 22 T cell receptor beta chains came from one sample sequenced in a study of blood T cells in healthy people across ages. A J-beta primer mix and a sample-barcoded 5' primer were used in a second PCR of about 7 to 12 cycles. Each CDR3 protein gets one entry after TCRdb re-called the 5' RACE reads with MiXCR. The table includes about 1.6 million distinct CDR3 sequences, around 35% detected once. The specimen sequenced was blood. These receptors originate from a woman aged 25 to 39 in good health.

In its sample, this clonotype was seen a few times. V gene TRBV15 combines with J gene TRBJ2-1; D is ambiguous. The CDR3 is 12 residues long. Trimming pared 8 bases from V and 8 bases from J, leaving 13 bases between. The germline CDR1 and CDR2 sequences are LNHNV and YYDKDF (reference sequence). The CDR3 sequence is CATEDRWDEQFF. As DNA, the CDR3 is TGTGCCACCGAAGACCGGTGGGATGAGCAGTTCTTC.

The table lists this clonotype with a few counts. This chain uses TRBV12-3 or TRBV12-4 with TRBJ2-3; TRBD2 matches 7 bases. Trimming took 5 bases from V and 4 from J; bases not matched to a gene: 12. CDR3 length equals 16 residues. CDR3 in DNA: TGTGCCAGCAGTCCATGGGAGGGGCCACTGGCAGATACGCAGTATTTT. This codes for CASSPWEGPLADTQYF.

A remark on this clonotype: A much bigger clone sits one base away, suggesting this may be a read error. The CDR3 carries no conserved terminal phenylalanine or tryptophan, so it likely arises from a read error. V is TRBV20-1 and J is TRBJ2-1, with 7 bases matching TRBD2. Germline CDR1 and CDR2: DFQATT and SNEGSKA (reference sequence). The CDR3 totals 17 residues. Unmatched junction bases numbered 13, after V lost 1 base and J lost 4 bases. The CDR3 DNA reads TGCAGTGCTAGAGCGGCGAGCGGGACTGATGCGTACAATGAGCAGTTCTGC. Protein sequence: CSARAASGTDAYNEQFC.

V usage is TRBV15 and J usage is TRBJ1-4; no clear D. The CDR3 runs to 16 residues. V lost 1 base and J lost 9, with 18 bases in between. Germline CDR1 is LNHNV and CDR2 is YYDKDF (reference sequence). CDR3 protein: CATSRGQGVNLKKLFF. The CDR3 coding sequence is TGTGCCACCAGCAGAGGTCAAGGAGTTAACCTGAAAAAACTGTTTTTT.

The rearrangement uses TRBV6-5 and TRBJ2-2, with 10 bases that match TRBD1. The germline gives CDR1 MNHEY, CDR2 SVGAGI. The CDR3 runs to 16 residues. Trimming at V came to 6 bases and at J to 4 bases, leaving 8 bases not matched to a gene. The CDR3 coding sequence is TGTGCCAGCAGGGACGGGACAGGGGAGGGCACCGGGGAGCTGTTTTTT. It codes for CASRDGTGEGTGELFF.

This sequence joins TRBV2 and TRBJ1-1, with no clear D. V lost 2 bases and J lost 10, with 11 bases in between. CDR3 length: 12 amino acids. The germline V gene encodes CDR1 SNHLY and CDR2 FYNNEI. DNA for the CDR3: TGTGCCAGCAGTGAAAGGGAAGACGGAGCTTTCTTT. It translates to CASSEREDGAFF.

This clonotype was seen once. V and J are TRBV4-1 and TRBJ1-6, with TRBD1 as a possible D gene (5 bases). CDR3 length equals 18 residues. Germline CDR1 and CDR2: MGHRA and YSYEKL. V was cut by 0 bases and J by 4 bases, with 16 bases left in between. The CDR3 protein is CASSQELQAGGYNSPLHF. CDR3 sequence (DNA): TGCGCCAGCAGCCAAGAGCTCCAGGCCGGGGGTTATAATTCACCCCTCCACTTT.

This clonotype has more than one count but fewer than ten. The chain employs TRBV30 and TRBJ2-3; D is perhaps TRBD2 (6 bases). Germline CDR1 is GTSNPN and CDR2 is SVGIG (reference sequence). The CDR3 has 14 residues. The V gene lost 2 bases and the J gene lost 1 base, with 10 bases spanning the gap. CDR3 in amino acids: CAWSFLAGTDTQYF. CDR3 nucleotides: TGTGCCTGGAGTTTTTTAGCGGGCACAGATACGCAGTATTTT.

Only a few counts were recorded for this clonotype. V usage is TRBV2 and J usage is TRBJ2-5; tentatively, D is TRBD1 or TRBD2 (6 bases each). The V gene's germline CDR1 is SNHLY and CDR2 FYNNEI. The ends were cut back, 8 bases at V and 5 bases at J, with 15 bases in the middle. The CDR3 runs 13 residues. The CDR3 loop is CASDRGARETQYF. The DNA for the CDR3 is TGTGCCAGCGATAGGGGGGCCAGGGAGACCCAGTACTTC.

The chain carries TRBV6-1 and TRBJ2-1; 10 bases align to TRBD2. Germline CDR1 is MNHNS and CDR2 is SASEGT. Germline trimming cut 2 bases from V and 8 bases from J; bases unmatched to any gene: 6. This CDR3 spans 15 amino acids. The DNA for the CDR3 is TGTGCCAGCAGTGAAACTAGCGGGATTAGGGATGAGCAGTTCTTC. Translating it yields CASSETSGIRDEQFF.

The rearrangement joins TRBV12-3 or TRBV12-4 to TRBJ1-5, with TRBD1 matching 9 bases. The length of the CDR3 is 16 residues. The V and J ends lost 5 bases and 5 bases, in that order; junction bases with no gene match: 10. CDR3 region: CASSPTGGLEYQPQHF. The CDR3 coding sequence is TGTGCCAGCAGTCCAACAGGGGGCTTAGAGTATCAGCCCCAGCATTTT.

In this sample, this clonotype turned up a few times. This chain uses TRBV29-1 with TRBJ1-1, with D possibly matching TRBD1 (5 bases). In germline, CDR1 is SQVTM, CDR2 ANQGSEA. This CDR3 is built from 13 residues. Trimming took 8 bases from V and 5 from J, leaving 18 bases between them. The chain's CDR3 is CSSRLAGRTEAFF. Here the CDR3 DNA reads TGCAGCTCCCGGTTGGCAGGGAGAACTGAAGCTTTCTTT.

V usage is TRBV6-5 and J usage is TRBJ2-3; TRBD2 is a possible D gene (6 bases). This CDR3 is 16 amino acids long. Trimming removed 4 bases from V and 6 bases from J, with 20 bases in between. CDR1 is MNHEY, CDR2 SVGAGI, per germline. CDR3 protein: CASSSARELGRDTQYF. CDR3 DNA: TGTGCCAGCAGTTCCGCCCGGGAGCTGGGGAGGGATACGCAGTATTTT.

This sequence joins TRBV20-1 and TRBJ1-2; 8 bases are a match to TRBD1. V lost 6 bases to trimming and J lost 10 bases; unmatched junction nucleotides: 10. The CDR3 is 12 residues long. Germline lookup yields CDR1 DFQATT and CDR2 SNEGSKA (reference sequence). The CDR3 spells CSAPQGARDYTF. The CDR3 DNA reads as TGCAGTGCACCTCAGGGGGCTCGTGACTACACCTTC.

This clonotype has ten or more counts. The chain couples TRBV9 to TRBJ2-1; TRBD2 is a possible D gene (5 bases). The CDR3 contains 15 residues. Germline loops: CDR1 SGDLS, CDR2 YYNGEE. The V end lost 0 bases, the J end lost 0 bases, and 7 bases lay between the germline ends. For the CDR3, the DNA is TGTGCCAGCAGCGTAGACGGGGTCTCCTACAATGAGCAGTTCTTC. It yields the protein CASSVDGVSYNEQFF.

The V gene is TRBV6-4, the J gene TRBJ2-7, with D unclear. The germline CDR1 and CDR2 sequences are MRHNA and SNTAGT. Trimming took off 5 bases at V and 0 bases at J, with 14 bases between the two ends. CDR3 length equals 15 residues. CDR3 amino acids: CASSQSPASSYEQYF. The CDR3 nucleotides are TGTGCCAGCAGTCAGAGCCCAGCCTCCTCCTACGAGCAGTACTTC.

This chain connects TRBV28 to TRBJ2-5; D unclear. The CDR3 covers 16 residues. The V end was cut by 0 bases, the J end by 2 bases, with 13 bases between. Germline V lookup: CDR1 MDHEN, CDR2 SYDVKM. For the CDR3, the DNA is TGTGCCAGCAGTTTATGGCCAAGGGCCGGTCAAGAGACCCAGTACTTC. It yields the protein CASSLWPRAGQETQYF.

A note on this clonotype: The junction differs from germline at one of its ends, possibly a read error. The gene calls are TRBV6-6 and TRBJ2-1, with 12 bases aligning to TRBD2. The CDR3 is 14 residues long. The V gene's germline CDR1 is MNHNY and CDR2 SVGAGI (reference sequence). This CDR3 is CVSGPSGGANEQFF. As DNA, the CDR3 is TGTGTCAGCGGTCCTAGCGGGGGGGCCAATGAGCAGTTCTTC.

The chain combines TRBV10-1 with TRBJ2-1; D is unresolved. The germline V gene encodes CDR1 WNHNN and CDR2 SYGVQD (reference sequence). The CDR3 sequence is 13 residues long. The V gene lost 1 base and the J gene lost 7 bases, with 8 bases spanning the gap. CDR3 sequence (DNA): TGCGCCAGCAGTGAGTTTGACGCAAATGAGCAGTTCTTC. Translated: CASSEFDANEQFF.

The chain recombines TRBV7-9 with TRBJ2-1; no clear D. Trimming pared 3 bases from V and 10 bases from J, leaving 13 bases between. Germline CDR1 SEHNR, CDR2 FQNEAQ (reference sequence). CDR3 size: 13 residues. The CDR3 protein is CASSLSSRGEQFF. DNA for the CDR3: TGTGCCAGCAGCTTGAGTTCGCGTGGAGAGCAGTTCTTC.

The V and J genes are TRBV20-1 and TRBJ2-7; D remains ambiguous. Germline-derived CDR1 and CDR2 are DFQATT and SNEGSKA (reference sequence). The CDR3 covers 12 residues. V lost 6 bases to trimming and J lost 5 bases, with 14 bases between them. The CDR3 is CSADIVEHEQYF. In nucleotides, the CDR3 is TGCAGTGCGGATATTGTGGAACACGAGCAGTACTTC.

This clonotype was counted only a few times. The J gene is TRBJ2-3, the V gene TRBV6-5, with TRBD1 matching over 7 bases. The CDR3 runs 15 residues. The germline CDR1 and CDR2 sequences are MNHEY and SVGAGI. V lost 5 bases, J lost 0 bases, and 5 bases stayed unmatched. The DNA of the CDR3 is TGTGCCAGCAGTACCTGGACAGGAAGCACAGATACGCAGTATTTT. Translation gives CASSTWTGSTDTQYF.